This T cell receptor beta chain was captured by sequencing in a study of blood T cell repertoires in COVID-19. Turning to the study itself: Samples taken during acute and convalescent COVID-19 were collected in the United States, Italy and Spain. The analysed material was cDNA or gDNA that came from T cells, B-cell-depleted T cells, or PBMCs.

The CDR3 covers 13 residues. Germline values: CDR1 SGHNT, CDR2 YYREEE (reference sequence). Deletions cut 2 bases from V and 4 bases from J, with 10 bases between. Methods used by the authors: Amplified reference gene primers provided the basis for estimating nucleated cell counts. Only in-frame clones appear in the TCRdb table, and some are missing; sequencing was by immunoSEQ multiplex PCR. D and trimming were read from the DNA, whereas the V and J calls and clone size are those reported in that table. The sample contains more than 25,000 clones, about nine tenths of which appear only once. The source of this sequence is a man aged 65 to 79 with active or convalescent COVID-19. Specimen: peripheral blood. The gene calls are TRBV5-4 and TRBJ2-7, with D possibly being TRBD2 (5 bases). CDR3: CASSLPGGYEQYF. CDR3 coding DNA: TGTGCCAGCAGCTTACCAGGCGGGTACGAGCAGTACTTC.